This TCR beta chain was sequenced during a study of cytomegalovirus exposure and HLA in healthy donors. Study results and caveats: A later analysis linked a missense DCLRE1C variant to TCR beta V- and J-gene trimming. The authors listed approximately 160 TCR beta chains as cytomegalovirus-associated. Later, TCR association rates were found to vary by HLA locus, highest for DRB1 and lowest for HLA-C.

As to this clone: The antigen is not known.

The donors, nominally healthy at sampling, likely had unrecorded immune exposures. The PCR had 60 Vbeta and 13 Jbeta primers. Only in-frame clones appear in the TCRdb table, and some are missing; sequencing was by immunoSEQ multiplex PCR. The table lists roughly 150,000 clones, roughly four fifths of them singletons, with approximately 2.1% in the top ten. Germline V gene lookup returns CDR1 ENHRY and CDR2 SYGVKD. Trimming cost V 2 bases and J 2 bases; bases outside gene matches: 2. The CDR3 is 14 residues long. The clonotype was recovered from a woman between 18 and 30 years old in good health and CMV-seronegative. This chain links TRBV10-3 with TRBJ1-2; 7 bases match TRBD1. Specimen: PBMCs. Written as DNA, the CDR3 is TGTGCCATCAGTGAGAGGGGGCCCAACTATGGCTACACCTTC. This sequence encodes CAISERGPNYGYTF.